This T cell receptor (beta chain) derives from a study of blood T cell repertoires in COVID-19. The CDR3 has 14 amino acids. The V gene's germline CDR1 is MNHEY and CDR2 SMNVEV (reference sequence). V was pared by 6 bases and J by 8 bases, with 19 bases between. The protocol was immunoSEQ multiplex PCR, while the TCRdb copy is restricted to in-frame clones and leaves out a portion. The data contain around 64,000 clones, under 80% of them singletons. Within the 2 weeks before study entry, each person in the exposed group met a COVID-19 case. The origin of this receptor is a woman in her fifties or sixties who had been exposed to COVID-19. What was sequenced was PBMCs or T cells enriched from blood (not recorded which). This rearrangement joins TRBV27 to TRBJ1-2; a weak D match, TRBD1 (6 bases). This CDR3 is CASSRHPYREGYTF. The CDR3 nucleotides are TGTGCCAGCAGCAGGCACCCTTACAGGGAGGGCTACACCTTC.